A single sample is the source of the 8 T cell receptor beta chains below, sequenced in a study of T cells in Graves' hyperthyroidism and ophthalmopathy. Authors of the study amplified TCR beta CDR3 regions from RNA transcripts. A first-round RT-PCR of the TCR CDR3 used the HTBI primer set. TCRdb used MiXCR to reprocess the multiplex PCR reads, holding one entry per CDR3 protein. The table lists under 400,000 distinct CDR3 sequences, over 12% of them singletons, with roughly 20% in the top ten. The sample taken for sequencing was blood. These receptors all stem from a woman in her sixties or seventies with Graves' ophthalmopathy.

This clonotype appeared many times. This chain connects TRBV3-1 to TRBJ2-3; D may be TRBD2 (5 bases). The ends were cut back, 4 bases at V and 3 bases at J, with 14 bases in the middle. The CDR3 totals 15 residues. Looked up from germline, CDR1 is LGHDT and CDR2 is YNNKEL (reference sequence). Written as DNA, the CDR3 is TGTGCCAGCAGCCGAGGACTGGCGGTTACAGATACGCAGTATTTT. This translates into CASSRGLAVTDTQYF.

This clonotype was counted ten times or more. This CDR3 is CASSEGINQPQHF. The CDR3 DNA sequence: TGTGCCAGCAGTGAAGGAATCAATCAGCCCCAGCATTTT. The chain uses TRBV2 and TRBJ1-5; D is unclear. Trimming pared 1 base from V and 3 bases from J, leaving 4 bases between. Germline V gene lookup returns CDR1 SNHLY and CDR2 FYNNEI. The CDR3 spans 13 residues.

In its sample, this clonotype was seen many times. V and J are TRBV14 and TRBJ2-7; D remains ambiguous. Germline CDR1 SGHDN, CDR2 FVKESK. Deletions cut 3 bases from V and 3 bases from J, with 12 bases between. CDR3 length: 14 residues. Written as DNA, the CDR3 is TGTGCCAGCAGCCAGACGTTAGGCAACTACGAGCAGTACTTC. Amino acid sequence: CASSQTLGNYEQYF.

This clonotype was detected only a few times. The gene calls are TRBV28 and TRBJ2-3, with TRBD1 identical over 8 bases. The V gene end was trimmed by 4 bases and the J gene end by 5 bases; junction bases not matched to a gene: 8. Germline V CDR1 and CDR2: MDHEN, SYDVKM. CDR3 length: 15 residues. CDR3 nucleotides: TGTGCCAGCAGTTACTTAACAGGGGGAGGAGATACGCAGTATTTT. It codes for CASSYLTGGGDTQYF.

This clonotype was counted many times. The CDR3, as DNA: TGTGCCAGCAGCTTAGCGCAGCGGGAGGCAGATACGCAGTATTTT. It codes for CASSLAQREADTQYF. The chain combines TRBV7-6 with TRBJ2-3; 9 positions agree with TRBD2. The CDR3 is made up of 15 amino acids. The V segment lost 0 bases and the J segment 4 bases; nucleotides outside the gene matches: 2. Germline CDR1 SGHVS, CDR2 FNYEAQ.

The chain combines TRBV19 with TRBJ1-5; a weak D match, TRBD1 (6 bases). Trimming left V 7 bases short and J 3 bases short, with 10 bases between. CDR1 and CDR2 from the germline V gene are LNHDA and SQIVND (reference sequence). This CDR3 spans 13 amino acids. The CDR3 nucleotides are TGTGCCAGTACCGGGACATACAATCAGCCCCAGCATTTT. Translation: CASTGTYNQPQHF.

The gene calls are TRBV6-2 or TRBV6-3 and TRBJ2-1; D possibly matches TRBD1 or TRBD2 (5 bases each). V shed 8 bases and J shed 6 bases, with 14 bases lying between them. Germline values: CDR1 MNHEY, CDR2 SVGEGT. CDR3 length equals 13 residues. Here the CDR3 reads CASWGRGLNEQFF. CDR3 nucleotides: TGTGCCAGCTGGGGCCGAGGGCTCAATGAGCAGTTCTTC.

This clonotype was recorded a few times. The chain is built from TRBV28 and TRBJ2-7; 9 nucleotides line up with TRBD1. V dropped 6 bases and J dropped 6; count of bases not matched to a gene: 12. The CDR3 has 15 amino acids. The V gene's germline CDR1 is MDHEN and CDR2 SYDVKM. CDR3: CASRRTTGGGSEQYF. The CDR3 DNA follows: TGTGCCAGCAGACGCACGACAGGGGGGGGCTCCGAGCAGTACTTC.